Below, one TCR beta chain is given with its context. CDR1 MDHEN and CDR2 SYDVKM come from the germline V gene. The CDR3 is made up of 14 amino acids. V was shortened by 8 bases and J by 9 bases, with 20 bases between the two germline ends. The data derive from a study of T cell changes during pregnancy in multiple sclerosis. The method was immunoSEQ multiplex PCR; TCRdb's version includes in-frame clones alone and lacks a portion of them. The sample contains approximately 40,000 clones, 88% of which appear only once. The sequenced sample was CD4+ T cells from peripheral blood mononuclear cells, obtained in the first trimester of pregnancy. V is TRBV28 and J is TRBJ2-1; D may be TRBD2 (6 bases). The TCR originated in a female donor with multiple sclerosis, enrolled in a pregnancy study. Written as DNA, the CDR3 is TGTGCCAGCTCCAATCCGGGAGACGCTACTGAGCAGTTCTTC. As protein: CASSNPGDATEQFF.